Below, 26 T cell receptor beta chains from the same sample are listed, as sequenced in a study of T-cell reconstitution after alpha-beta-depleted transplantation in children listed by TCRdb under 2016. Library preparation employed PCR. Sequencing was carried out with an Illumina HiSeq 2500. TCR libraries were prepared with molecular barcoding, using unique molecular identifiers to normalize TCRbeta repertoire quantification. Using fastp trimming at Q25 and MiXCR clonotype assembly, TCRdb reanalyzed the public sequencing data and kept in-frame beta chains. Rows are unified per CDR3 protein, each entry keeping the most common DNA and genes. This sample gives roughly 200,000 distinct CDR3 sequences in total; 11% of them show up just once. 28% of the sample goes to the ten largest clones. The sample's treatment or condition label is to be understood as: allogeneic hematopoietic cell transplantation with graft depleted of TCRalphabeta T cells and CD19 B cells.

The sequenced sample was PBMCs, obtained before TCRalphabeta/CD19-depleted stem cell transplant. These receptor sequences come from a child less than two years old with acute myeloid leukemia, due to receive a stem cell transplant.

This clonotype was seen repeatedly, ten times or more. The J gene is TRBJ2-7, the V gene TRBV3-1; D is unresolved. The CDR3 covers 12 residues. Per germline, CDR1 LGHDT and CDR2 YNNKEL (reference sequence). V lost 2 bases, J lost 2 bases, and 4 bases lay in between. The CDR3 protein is CASSQSTYEQYF. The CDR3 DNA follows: TGTGCCAGCAGCCAATCAACCTACGAGCAGTACTTC.

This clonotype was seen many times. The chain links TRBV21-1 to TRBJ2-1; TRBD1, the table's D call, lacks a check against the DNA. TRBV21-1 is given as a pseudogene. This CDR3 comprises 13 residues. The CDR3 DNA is TGTGCCAGCAGCACCAGGGCCTACAATGAGCAGTTCTTC. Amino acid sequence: CASSTRAYNEQFF.

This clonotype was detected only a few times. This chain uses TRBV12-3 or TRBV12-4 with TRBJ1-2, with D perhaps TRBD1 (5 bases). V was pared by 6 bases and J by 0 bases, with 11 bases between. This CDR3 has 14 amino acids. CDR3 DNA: TGTGCCAGCAGCCAGACGGGGGCTAACTATGGCTACACCTTC. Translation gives CASSQTGANYGYTF.

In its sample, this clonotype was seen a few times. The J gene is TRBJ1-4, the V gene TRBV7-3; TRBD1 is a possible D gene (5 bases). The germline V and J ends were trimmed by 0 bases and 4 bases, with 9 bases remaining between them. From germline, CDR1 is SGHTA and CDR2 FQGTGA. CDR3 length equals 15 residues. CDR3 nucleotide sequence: TGTGCCAGCAGCTTAACCGGGGCCGATAATGAAAAACTGTTTTTT. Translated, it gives CASSLTGADNEKLFF.

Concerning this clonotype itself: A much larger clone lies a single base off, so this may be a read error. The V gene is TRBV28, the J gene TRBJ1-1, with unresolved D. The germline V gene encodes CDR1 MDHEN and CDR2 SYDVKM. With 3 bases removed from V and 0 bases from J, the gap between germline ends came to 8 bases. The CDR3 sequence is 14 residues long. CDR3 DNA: TGTGCCAGCAGTTTTCCGGGAGTGAACACTGAAGCTTTCTTT. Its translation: CASSFPGVNTEAFF.

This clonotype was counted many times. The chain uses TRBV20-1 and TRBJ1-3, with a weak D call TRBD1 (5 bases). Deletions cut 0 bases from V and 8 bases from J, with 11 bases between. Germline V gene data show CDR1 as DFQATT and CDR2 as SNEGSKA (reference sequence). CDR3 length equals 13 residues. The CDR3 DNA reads TGCAGTGCTAGAGATAAGGGACTGGACACCATATATTTT. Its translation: CSARDKGLDTIYF.

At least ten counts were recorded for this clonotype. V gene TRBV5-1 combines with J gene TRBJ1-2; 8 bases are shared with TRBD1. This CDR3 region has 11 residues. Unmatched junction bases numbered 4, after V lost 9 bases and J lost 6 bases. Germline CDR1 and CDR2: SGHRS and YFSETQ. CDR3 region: CATQGADGYTF. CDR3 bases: TGCGCCACCCAGGGGGCCGATGGCTACACCTTC.

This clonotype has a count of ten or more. CDR3 loop: CASSLHQGDEQYF. As DNA, the CDR3 is TGTGCCAGCAGCTTACATCAGGGGGACGAGCAGTACTTC. The rearrangement joins TRBV7-9 to TRBJ2-7, with TRBD1 matching over 7 bases. The CDR3 runs 13 residues. The ends lost 2 bases at V and 5 bases at J; junction bases unmatched: 3. CDR1 is SEHNR, CDR2 FQNEAQ, per germline (reference sequence).

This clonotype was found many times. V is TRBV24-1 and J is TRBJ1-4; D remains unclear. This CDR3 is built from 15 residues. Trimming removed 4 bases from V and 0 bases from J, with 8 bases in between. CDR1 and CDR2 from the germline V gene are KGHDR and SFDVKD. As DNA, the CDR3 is TGTGCCACCAGTGACCCGGCTGCAACTAATGAAAAACTGTTTTTT. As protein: CATSDPAATNEKLFF.

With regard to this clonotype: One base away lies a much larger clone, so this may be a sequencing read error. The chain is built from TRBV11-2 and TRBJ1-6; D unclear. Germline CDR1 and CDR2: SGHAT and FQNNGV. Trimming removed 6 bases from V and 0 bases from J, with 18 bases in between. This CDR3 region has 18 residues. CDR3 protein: CASSHWAASSSYNSPLHF. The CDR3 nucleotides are TGTGCCAGCAGTCACTGGGCCGCATCAAGCTCCTATAATTCACCCCTCCACTTT.

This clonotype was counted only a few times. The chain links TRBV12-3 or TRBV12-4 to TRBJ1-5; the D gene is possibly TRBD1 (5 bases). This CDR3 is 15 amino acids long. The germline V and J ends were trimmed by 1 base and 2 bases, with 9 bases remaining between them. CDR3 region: CASSLVGGGNQPQHF. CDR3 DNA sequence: TGTGCCAGCAGTTTAGTGGGGGGGGGCAATCAGCCCCAGCATTTT.

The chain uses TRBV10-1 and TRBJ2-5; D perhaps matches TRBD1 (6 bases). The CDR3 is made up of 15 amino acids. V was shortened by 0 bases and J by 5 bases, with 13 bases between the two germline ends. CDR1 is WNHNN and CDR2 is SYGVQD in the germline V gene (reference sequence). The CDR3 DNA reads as TGCGCCAGCAGTGAGTCCACTGGGGGCTGGGAGACCCAGTACTTC. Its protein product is CASSESTGGWETQYF.

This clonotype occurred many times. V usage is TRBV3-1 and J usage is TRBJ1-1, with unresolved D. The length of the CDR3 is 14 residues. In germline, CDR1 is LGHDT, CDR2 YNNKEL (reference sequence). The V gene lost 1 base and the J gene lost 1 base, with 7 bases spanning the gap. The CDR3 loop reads CASSQGTENTEAFF. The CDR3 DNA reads TGTGCCAGCAGCCAAGGTACAGAGAACACTGAAGCTTTCTTT.

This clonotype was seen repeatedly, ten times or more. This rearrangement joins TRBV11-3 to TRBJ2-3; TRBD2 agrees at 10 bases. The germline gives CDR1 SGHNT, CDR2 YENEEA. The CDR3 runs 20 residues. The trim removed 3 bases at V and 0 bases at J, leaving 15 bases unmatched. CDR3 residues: CASSFGLAGGPGSSTDTQYF. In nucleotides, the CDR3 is TGTGCCAGCAGCTTCGGGTTAGCGGGGGGACCAGGATCTAGCACAGATACGCAGTATTTT.

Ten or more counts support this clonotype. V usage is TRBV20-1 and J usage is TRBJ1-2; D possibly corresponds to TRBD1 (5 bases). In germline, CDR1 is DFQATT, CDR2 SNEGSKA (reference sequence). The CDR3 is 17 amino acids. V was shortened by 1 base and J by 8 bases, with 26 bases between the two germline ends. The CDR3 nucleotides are TGCAGTGCTAGAGGTTCATCAGGGACCACCCCGTGGTTGGGCTACACCTTC. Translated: CSARGSSGTTPWLGYTF.

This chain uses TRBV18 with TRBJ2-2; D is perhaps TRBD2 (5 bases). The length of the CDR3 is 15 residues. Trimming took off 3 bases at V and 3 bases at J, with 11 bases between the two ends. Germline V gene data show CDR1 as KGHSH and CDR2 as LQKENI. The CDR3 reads CASSPRRGDTGELFF. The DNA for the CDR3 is TGTGCCAGCTCACCCCGACGGGGAGACACCGGGGAGCTGTTTTTT.

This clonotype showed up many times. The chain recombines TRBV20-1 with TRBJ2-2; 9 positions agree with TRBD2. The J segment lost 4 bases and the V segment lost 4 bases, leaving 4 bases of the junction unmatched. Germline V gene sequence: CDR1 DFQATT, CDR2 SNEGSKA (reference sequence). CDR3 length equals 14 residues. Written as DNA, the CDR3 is TGCAGTGCTATAGCGGGAGTAGCCACCGGGGAGCTGTTTTTT. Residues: CSAIAGVATGELFF.

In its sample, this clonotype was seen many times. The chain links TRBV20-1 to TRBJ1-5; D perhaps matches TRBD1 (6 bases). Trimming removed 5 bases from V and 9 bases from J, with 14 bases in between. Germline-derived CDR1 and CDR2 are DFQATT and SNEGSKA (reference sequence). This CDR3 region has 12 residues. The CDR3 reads CSAGQSTGPQHF. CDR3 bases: TGCAGTGCTGGACAGAGTACGGGGCCCCAGCATTTT.

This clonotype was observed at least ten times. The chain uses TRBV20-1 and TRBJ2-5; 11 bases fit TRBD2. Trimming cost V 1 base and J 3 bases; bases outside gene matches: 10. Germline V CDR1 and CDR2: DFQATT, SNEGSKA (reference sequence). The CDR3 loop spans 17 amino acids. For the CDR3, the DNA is TGCAGTGCTAGAGTCCAGCCCGGGACTAGCGGCAAAGAGACCCAGTACTTC. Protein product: CSARVQPGTSGKETQYF.

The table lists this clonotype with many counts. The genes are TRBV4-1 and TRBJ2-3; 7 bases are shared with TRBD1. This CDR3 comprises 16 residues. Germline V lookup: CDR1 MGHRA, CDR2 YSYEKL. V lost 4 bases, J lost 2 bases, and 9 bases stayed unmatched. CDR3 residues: CASSLVGGTDTDTQYF. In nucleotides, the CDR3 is TGCGCCAGCAGCCTGGTTGGTGGGACAGACACAGATACGCAGTATTTT.

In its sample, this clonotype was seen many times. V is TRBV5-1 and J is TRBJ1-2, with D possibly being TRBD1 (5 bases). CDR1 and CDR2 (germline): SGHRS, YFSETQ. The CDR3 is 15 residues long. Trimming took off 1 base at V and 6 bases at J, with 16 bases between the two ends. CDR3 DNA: TGCGCCAGCAGCTTGAGGGGACCCCCAGCGGATGGCTACACCTTC. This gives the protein CASSLRGPPADGYTF.

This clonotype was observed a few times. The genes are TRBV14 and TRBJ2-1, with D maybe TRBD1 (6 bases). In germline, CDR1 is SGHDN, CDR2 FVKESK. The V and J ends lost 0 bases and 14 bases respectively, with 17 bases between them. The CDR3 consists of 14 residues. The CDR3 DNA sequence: TGTGCCAGCAGCCAAGAATCCCCCTGGGCAGGGGAGTTCTTC. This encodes CASSQESPWAGEFF.

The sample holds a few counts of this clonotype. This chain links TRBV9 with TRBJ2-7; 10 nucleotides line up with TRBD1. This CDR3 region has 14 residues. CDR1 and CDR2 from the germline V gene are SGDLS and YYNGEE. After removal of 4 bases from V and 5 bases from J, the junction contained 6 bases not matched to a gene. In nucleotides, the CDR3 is TGTGCCAGCAGCTCGGGACAGGGGTTCCACGAGCAGTACTTC. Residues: CASSSGQGFHEQYF.

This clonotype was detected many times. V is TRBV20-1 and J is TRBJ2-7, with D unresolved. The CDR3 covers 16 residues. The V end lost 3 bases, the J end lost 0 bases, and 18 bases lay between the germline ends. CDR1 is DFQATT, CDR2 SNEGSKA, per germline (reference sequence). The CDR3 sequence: CSARPNRPSSSYEQYF. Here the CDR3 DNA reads TGCAGTGCTAGGCCCAATCGTCCATCGAGCTCCTACGAGCAGTACTTC.

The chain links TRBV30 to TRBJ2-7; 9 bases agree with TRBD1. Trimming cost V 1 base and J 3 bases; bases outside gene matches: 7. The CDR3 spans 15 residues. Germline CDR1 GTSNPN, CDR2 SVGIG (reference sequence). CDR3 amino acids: CAWSAKPGQGYEQYF. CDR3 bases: TGTGCCTGGAGTGCCAAACCGGGACAGGGCTACGAGCAGTACTTC.

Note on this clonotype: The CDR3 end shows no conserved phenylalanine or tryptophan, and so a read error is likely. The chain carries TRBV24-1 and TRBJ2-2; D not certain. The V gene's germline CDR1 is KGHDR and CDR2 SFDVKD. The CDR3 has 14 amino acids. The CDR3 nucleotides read TGTGCCACCAGTGGTTCAGTGAACACCTGGGAGCTGTTTTGT. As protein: CATSGSVNTWELFC.